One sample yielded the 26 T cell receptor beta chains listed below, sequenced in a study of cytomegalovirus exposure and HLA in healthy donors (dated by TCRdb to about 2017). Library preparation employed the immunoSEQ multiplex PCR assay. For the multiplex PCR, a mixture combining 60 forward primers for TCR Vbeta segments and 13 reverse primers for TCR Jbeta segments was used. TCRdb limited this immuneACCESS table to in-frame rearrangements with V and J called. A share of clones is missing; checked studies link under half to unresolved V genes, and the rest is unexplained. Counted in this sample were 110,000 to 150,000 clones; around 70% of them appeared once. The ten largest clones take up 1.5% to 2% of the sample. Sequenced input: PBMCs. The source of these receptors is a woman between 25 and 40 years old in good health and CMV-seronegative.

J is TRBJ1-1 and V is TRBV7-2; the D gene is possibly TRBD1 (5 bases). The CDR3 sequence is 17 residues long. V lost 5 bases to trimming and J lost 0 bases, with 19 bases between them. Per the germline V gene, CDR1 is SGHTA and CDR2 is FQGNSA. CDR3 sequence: CASSPRTPQSVNTEAFF. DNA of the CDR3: TGTGCCAGCAGCCCGAGGACACCCCAGTCCGTGAACACTGAAGCTTTCTTT.

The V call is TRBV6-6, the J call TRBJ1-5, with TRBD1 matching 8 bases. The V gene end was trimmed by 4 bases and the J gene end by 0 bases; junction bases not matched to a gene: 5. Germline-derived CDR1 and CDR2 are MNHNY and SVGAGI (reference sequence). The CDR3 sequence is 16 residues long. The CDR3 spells CASSSLTGDSNQPQHF. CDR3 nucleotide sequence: TGTGCCAGCAGTTCGCTGACAGGGGATAGCAATCAGCCCCAGCATTTT.

CDR3 bases: TGTGCCAGCAGTTACGCGGGATACAATGAGCAGTTCTTC. This translates into CASSYAGYNEQFF. V usage is TRBV6-6 and J usage is TRBJ2-1, with D possibly TRBD2 on 6 matching bases. Trimming shortened V by 2 bases and J by 4 bases, and 6 bases separated the two germline ends. CDR1 and CDR2 from the germline V gene are MNHNY and SVGAGI (reference sequence). This CDR3 is 13 amino acids long.

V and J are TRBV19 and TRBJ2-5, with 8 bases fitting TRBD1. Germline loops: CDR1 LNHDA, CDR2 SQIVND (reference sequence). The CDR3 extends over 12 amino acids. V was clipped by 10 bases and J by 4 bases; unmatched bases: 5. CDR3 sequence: CANRTGRETQYF. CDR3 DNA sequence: TGTGCCAACCGGACAGGGAGAGAGACCCAGTACTTC.

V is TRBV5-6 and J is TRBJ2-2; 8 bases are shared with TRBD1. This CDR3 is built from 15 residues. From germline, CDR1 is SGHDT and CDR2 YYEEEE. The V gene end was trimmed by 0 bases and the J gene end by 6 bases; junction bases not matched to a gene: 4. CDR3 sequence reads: CASSLVGQGAGELFF. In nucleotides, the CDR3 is TGTGCCAGCAGCTTGGTTGGACAGGGCGCCGGGGAGCTGTTTTTT.

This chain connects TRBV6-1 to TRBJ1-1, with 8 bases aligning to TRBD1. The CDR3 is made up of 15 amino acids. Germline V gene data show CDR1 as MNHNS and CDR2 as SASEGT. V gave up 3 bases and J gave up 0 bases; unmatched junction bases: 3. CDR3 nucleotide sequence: TGTGCCAGCAGTGACCTGGACAGGGTGAACACTGAAGCTTTCTTT. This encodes CASSDLDRVNTEAFF.

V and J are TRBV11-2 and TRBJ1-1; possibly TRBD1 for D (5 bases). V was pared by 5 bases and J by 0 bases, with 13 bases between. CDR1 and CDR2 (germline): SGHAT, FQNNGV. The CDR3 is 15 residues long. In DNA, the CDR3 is TGTGCCAGCAGCCACGGACACCTCATGAACACTGAAGCTTTCTTT. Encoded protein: CASSHGHLMNTEAFF.

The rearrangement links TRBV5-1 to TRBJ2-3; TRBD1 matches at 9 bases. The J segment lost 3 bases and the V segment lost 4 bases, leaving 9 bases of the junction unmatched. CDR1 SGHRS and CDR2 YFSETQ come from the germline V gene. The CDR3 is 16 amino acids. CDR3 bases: TGCGCCAGCAGCCTCATGACAGGGGGAGGGACAGATACGCAGTATTTT. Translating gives CASSLMTGGGTDTQYF.

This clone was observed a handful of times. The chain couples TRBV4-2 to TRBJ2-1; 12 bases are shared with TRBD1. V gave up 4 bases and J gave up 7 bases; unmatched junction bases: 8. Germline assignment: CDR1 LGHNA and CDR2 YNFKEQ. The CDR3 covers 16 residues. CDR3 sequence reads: CASSLKGQGARNEQFF. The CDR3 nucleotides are TGTGCCAGCAGCCTCAAGGGACAGGGGGCGCGGAATGAGCAGTTCTTC.

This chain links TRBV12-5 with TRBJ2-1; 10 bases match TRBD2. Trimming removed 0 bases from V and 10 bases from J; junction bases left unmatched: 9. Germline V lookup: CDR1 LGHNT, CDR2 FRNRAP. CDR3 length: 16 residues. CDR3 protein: CASGLVLSGGASEQFF. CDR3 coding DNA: TGTGCTAGTGGTTTGGTACTAAGCGGGGGGGCTAGCGAGCAGTTCTTC. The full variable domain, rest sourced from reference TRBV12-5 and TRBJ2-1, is DARVTQTPRHKVTEMGQEVTMRCQPILGHNTVFWYRQTMMQGLELLAYFRNRAPLDDSGMPKDRFSAEMPDATLATLKIQPSEPRDSAVYFCASGLVLSGGASEQFFGPGTRLTVL.

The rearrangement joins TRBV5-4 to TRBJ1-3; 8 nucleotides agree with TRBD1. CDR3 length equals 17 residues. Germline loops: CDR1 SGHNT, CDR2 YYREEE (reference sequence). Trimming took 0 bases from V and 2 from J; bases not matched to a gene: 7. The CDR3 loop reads CASSLESQGAAGNTIYF. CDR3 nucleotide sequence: TGTGCCAGCAGCTTGGAAAGCCAGGGGGCTGCTGGAAACACCATATATTTT.

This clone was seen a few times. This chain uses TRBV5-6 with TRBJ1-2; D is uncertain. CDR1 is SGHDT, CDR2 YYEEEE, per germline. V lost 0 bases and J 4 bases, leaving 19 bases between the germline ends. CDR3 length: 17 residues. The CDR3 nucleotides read TGTGCCAGCAGCTTGGCCGGGAGAGGGTACGCCGGCTATGGCTACACCTTC. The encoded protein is CASSLAGRGYAGYGYTF.

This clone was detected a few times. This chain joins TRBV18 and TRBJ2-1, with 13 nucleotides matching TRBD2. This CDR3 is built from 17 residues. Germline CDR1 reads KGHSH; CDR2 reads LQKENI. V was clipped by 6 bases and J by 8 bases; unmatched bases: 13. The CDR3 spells CASSYQLAGGLLDEQFF. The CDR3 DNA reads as TGTGCCAGCTCGTATCAACTAGCGGGGGGGTTACTAGATGAGCAGTTCTTC.

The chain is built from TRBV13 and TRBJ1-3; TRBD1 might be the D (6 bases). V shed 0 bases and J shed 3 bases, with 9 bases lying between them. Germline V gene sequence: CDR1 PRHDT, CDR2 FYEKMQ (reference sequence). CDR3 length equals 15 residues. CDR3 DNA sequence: TGTGCCAGCAGCTTAGGACAGGGTGATGGAAACACCATATATTTT. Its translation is CASSLGQGDGNTIYF.

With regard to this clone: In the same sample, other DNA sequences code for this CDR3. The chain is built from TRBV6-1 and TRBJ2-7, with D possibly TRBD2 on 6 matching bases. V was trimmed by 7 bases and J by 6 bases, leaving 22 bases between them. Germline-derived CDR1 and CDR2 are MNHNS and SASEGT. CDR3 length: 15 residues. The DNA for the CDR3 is TGTGCCAGCAAGGAGGGATGGGCCCCCTGGGCCGAGCAGTACTTC. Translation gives CASKEGWAPWAEQYF.

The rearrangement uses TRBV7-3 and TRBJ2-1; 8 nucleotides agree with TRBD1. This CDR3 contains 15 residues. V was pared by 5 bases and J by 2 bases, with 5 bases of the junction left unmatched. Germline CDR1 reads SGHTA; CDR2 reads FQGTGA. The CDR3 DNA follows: TGTGCCAGCAGCCTCGAACAGGGGGCCTACAATGAGCAGTTCTTC. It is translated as CASSLEQGAYNEQFF.

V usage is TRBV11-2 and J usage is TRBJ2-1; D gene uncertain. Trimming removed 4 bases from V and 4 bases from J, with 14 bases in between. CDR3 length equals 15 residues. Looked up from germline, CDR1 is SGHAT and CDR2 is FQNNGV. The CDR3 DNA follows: TGTGCCAGCAGCTCCACCCCCTCCCAGTACAATGAGCAGTTCTTC. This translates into CASSSTPSQYNEQFF.

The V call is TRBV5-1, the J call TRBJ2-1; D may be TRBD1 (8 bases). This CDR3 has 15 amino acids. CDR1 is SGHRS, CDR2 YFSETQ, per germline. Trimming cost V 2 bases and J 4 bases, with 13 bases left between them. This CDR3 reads CASSLQGGVYNEQFF. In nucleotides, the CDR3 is TGCGCCAGCAGCTTACAGGGGGGGGTTTACAATGAGCAGTTCTTC.

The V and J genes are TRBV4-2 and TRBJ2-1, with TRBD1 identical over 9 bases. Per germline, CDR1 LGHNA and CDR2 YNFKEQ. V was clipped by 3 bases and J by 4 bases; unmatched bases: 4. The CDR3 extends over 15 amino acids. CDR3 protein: CASSQGDRAYNEQFF. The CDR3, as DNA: TGTGCCAGCAGCCAGGGGGACAGGGCATACAATGAGCAGTTCTTC.

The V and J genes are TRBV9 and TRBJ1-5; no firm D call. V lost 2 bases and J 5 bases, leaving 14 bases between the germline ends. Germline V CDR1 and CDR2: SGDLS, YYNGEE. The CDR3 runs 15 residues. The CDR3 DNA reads TGTGCCAGCAGCGTCGACGGGCGGGTGGATCAGCCCCAGCATTTT. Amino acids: CASSVDGRVDQPQHF.

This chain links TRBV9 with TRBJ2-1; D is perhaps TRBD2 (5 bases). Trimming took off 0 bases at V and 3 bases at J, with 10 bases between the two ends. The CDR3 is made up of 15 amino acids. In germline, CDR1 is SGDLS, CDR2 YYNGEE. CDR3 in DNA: TGTGCCAGCAGCGTAGCTTCGGGAATCTACAATGAGCAGTTCTTC. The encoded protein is CASSVASGIYNEQFF.

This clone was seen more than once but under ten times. The chain's CDR3 is CASRTGDSEQYV. The CDR3 region has the DNA TGCGCCAGCAGGACAGGGGATAGCGAGCAGTACGTC. The chain joins TRBV10-2 to TRBJ2-7, with 8 bases aligning to TRBD1. CDR1 and CDR2 from the germline V gene are WSHSY and SAAADI. Unmatched junction bases numbered 4, after V lost 6 bases and J lost 6 bases. The CDR3 runs to 12 residues.

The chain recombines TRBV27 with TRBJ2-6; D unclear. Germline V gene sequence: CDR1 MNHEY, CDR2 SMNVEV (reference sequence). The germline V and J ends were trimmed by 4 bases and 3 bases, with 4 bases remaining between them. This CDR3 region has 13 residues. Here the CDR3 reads CASSYYGANVLTF. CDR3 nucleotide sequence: TGTGCCAGCAGTTACTATGGGGCCAACGTCCTGACTTTC. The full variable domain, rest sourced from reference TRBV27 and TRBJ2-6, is EAQVTQNPRYLITVTGKKLTVTCSQNMNHEYMSWYRQDPGLGLRQIYYSMNVEVTDKGDVPEGYKVSRKEKRNFPLILESPSPNQTSLYFCASSYYGANVLTFGAGSRLTVL.

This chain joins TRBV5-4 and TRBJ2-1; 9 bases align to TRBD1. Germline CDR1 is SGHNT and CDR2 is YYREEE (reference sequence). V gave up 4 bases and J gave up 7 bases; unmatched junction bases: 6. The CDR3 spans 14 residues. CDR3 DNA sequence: TGTGCCAGCAGCGCGCGGGACAGGGTTAATGAGCAGTTCTTC. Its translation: CASSARDRVNEQFF.

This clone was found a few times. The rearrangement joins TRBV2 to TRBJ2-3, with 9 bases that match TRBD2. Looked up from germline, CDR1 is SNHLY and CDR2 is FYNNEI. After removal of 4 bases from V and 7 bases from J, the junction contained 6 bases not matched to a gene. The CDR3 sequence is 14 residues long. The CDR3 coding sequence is TGTGCCAGCAGTGCGGTAGCGGGGGATCATACGCAGTATTTT. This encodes CASSAVAGDHTQYF.

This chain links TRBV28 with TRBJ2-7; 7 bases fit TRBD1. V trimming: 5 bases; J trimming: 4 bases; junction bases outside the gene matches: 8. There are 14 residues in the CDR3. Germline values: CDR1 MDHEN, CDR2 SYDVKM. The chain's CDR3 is CASSQRTGVYEQYV. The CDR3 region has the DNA TGTGCCAGCAGTCAACGGACAGGAGTTTACGAGCAGTACGTC.